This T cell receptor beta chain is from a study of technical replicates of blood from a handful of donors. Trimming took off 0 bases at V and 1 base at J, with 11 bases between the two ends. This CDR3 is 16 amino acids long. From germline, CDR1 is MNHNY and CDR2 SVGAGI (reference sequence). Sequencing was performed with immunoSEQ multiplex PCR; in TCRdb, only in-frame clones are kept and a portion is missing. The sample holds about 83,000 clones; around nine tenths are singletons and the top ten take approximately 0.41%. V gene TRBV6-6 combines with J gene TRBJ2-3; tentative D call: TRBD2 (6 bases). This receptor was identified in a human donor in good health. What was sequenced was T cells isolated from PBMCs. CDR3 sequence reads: CASSYSRGGRTDTQYF. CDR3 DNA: TGTGCCAGCAGTTACTCGAGGGGAGGTCGCACAGATACGCAGTATTTT.